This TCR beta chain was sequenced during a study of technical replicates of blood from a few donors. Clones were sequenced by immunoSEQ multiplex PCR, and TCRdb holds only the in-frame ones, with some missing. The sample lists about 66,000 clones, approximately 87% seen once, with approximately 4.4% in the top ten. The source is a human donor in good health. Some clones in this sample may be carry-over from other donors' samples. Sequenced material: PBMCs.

The CDR3 reads CASSTNSGGDGSPLHF. The CDR3, as DNA: TGTGCCAGCAGTACCAATTCAGGAGGGGATGGGTCACCCCTCCACTTT. The chain uses TRBV2 and TRBJ1-6, with TRBD1 as a possible D gene (5 bases). Deletions cut 5 bases from V and 10 bases from J, with 21 bases between. Germline V gene sequence: CDR1 SNHLY, CDR2 FYNNEI. CDR3 size: 16 residues.